The TCR beta chain under discussion was sequenced for a study of blood T cell repertoires in COVID-19. About the research overall: The study drew acute and convalescent COVID-19 samples from the United States, Italy and Spain. From T cells, B-cell-depleted T cells, or PBMCs came the material, which was cDNA or gDNA.

Authors' analysis steps: Using reference gene primer amplification, nucleated cell counts were estimated. This table comes from immunoSEQ multiplex PCR, and its TCRdb copy is limited to in-frame clones, with some not included. V, J and clone size are taken as reported in that table, and D and trimming were inferred from the DNA itself. The table lists over 90,000 clones, approximately 86% of them singletons, with more than 1.5% in the top ten. V was trimmed by 5 bases and J by 5 bases, leaving 7 bases between them. The CDR3 consists of 11 residues. Per germline, CDR1 SGHTA and CDR2 FQGNSA. This clone was counted only a few times.

The sequence derives from a man older than 75 with acute or convalescent COVID-19. Sequenced: peripheral blood. V is TRBV7-2 and J is TRBJ2-7; D perhaps matches TRBD1 (5 bases). The CDR3 is CASSQGNEQYF. The CDR3 DNA follows: TGTGCCAGCAGCCAGGGCAACGAGCAGTACTTC.